One and the same sample provided the 4 T cell receptor beta chains below, sequenced in a study of T cells in tuberculosis (dated by TCRdb to between 2017 and 2018). Libraries were prepared through the immunoSEQ multiplex PCR assay. What TCRdb holds here is the immuneACCESS table cut down to in-frame rearrangements. Part of the clones is not present; checked against another copy, under half of the missing clones reflect an unresolved V gene, and the others are unexplained. This sample has 23,000 or so clones in its table, and nearly 97% of those were observed once. In total, the top ten clones hold 9% to 9.5% of the sample. Sequences were obtained from PBMCs. The receptors were sampled from a donor aged 10 to 29 with latent tuberculosis or without tuberculosis infection.

This chain links TRBV2 with TRBJ2-2; the D is unclear. The CDR3 is 14 residues long. Per the germline V gene, CDR1 is SNHLY and CDR2 is FYNNEI. V was shortened by 4 bases and J by 2 bases, with 8 bases between the two germline ends. CDR3 DNA: TGTGCCAGCAGTGCCAGGTCTAACACCGGGGAGCTGTTTTTT. Translated: CASSARSNTGELFF.

The chain couples TRBV7-8 to TRBJ2-2; 11 bases line up with TRBD1. Germline values: CDR1 SGHVS, CDR2 FQNEAQ. V lost 2 bases to trimming and J lost 7 bases; unmatched junction nucleotides: 9. The CDR3 has 17 residues. DNA of the CDR3: TGTGCCAGCAGCTTAACCGGGACAGGGGGGGCGGTCGGGGAGCTGTTTTTT. Amino acid sequence: CASSLTGTGGAVGELFF.

The rearrangement links TRBV14 to TRBJ1-3; D is ambiguous. Deletions cut 2 bases from V and 2 bases from J, with 4 bases between. Germline V gene sequence: CDR1 SGHDN, CDR2 FVKESK. The length of the CDR3 is 13 residues. The CDR3 nucleotides read TGTGCCAGCAGCCAACAGGCTGGAAACACCATATATTTT. Translating it yields CASSQQAGNTIYF.

V is TRBV5-1 and J is TRBJ2-5, with 8 nucleotides matching TRBD1. Germline assignment: CDR1 SGHRS and CDR2 YFSETQ. Trimming cost V 5 bases and J 4 bases; bases outside gene matches: 4. The CDR3 has 13 amino acids. The CDR3 spells CASRETGGETQYF. The CDR3 DNA sequence: TGCGCCAGCAGGGAAACAGGGGGAGAGACCCAGTACTTC.